This T cell receptor beta chain came from a study of vaccination effects on CD4 cells after COVID-19. This CDR3 comprises 14 residues. The germline V gene has CDR1 LNHDA and CDR2 SQIVND (reference sequence). With regard to this clone: Antigen unknown. The junction does not match germline at one end; this may be a read error.

Study-level points and caveats: Marked clonal contraction was seen in infection- and vaccine-induced clones late after vaccination. Small numbers of convalescent patients limited the study. It also lacked early post-infection timepoints.

With 9 to 11 days of culture completed, CD4+ T cells were isolated. Vaccine recipients lacked prior SARS-CoV-2 infection and had negative nucleocapsid antibodies. It was on days 3 and 7 that half the medium was replaced with IL-2 medium. Measured with immunoSEQ multiplex PCR; TCRdb has only the in-frame clones, and not every one. The sample lists 45,000 to 50,000 clones, 50% to 80% occurring once. The origin of this receptor is a human donor who received a COVID-19 vaccine. This chain uses TRBV19 with TRBJ1-6; D is perhaps TRBD1 (6 bases). This specimen was CD4+ T cells from PBMCs cultured without peptide, taken before COVID-19 vaccination. CDR3 region: CASSIRGDNSPLHF. In DNA form, the CDR3 reads TGTGCCAGTAGTATTAGGGGGGATAACTCACCCCTCCACTTT.